This TCR beta chain was identified during a study of cytomegalovirus exposure and HLA in healthy donors. On this clone: Its matching antigen is unknown. At one end, the junction sequence differs from germline, possibly due to a read error.

Findings of the study overall: As immune exposure information, only CMV serostatus was available. Per a prior analysis, the majority of TCR beta V segments were productive roughly 87% or roughly 30% of the time.

Both 60 Vbeta primers and 13 Jbeta primers went into the PCR. Profiled with immunoSEQ multiplex PCR; TCRdb holds only in-frame clones, not every one. Counted here are under 60,000 clones, 60% to 85% occurring once; the ten biggest clones make up 2.5% to 4%. Germline-derived CDR1 and CDR2 are MGHRA and YSYEKL. The CDR3 runs 15 residues. Source material: PBMCs. The chain uses TRBV4-1 and TRBJ1-1, with TRBD1 matching over 8 bases. The clonotype originates from a woman between 35 and 50 years old in good health and CMV-seropositive. This chain's CDR3 is CASSQVLTGGTEAFF. CDR3 DNA sequence: TGTGCCAGCAGCCAGGTACTAACAGGGGGCACTGAAGCTTTCTTT.